The 6 T cell receptor beta chains below were found in one sample sequenced in a study of Ad26.COV2.S vaccination and SARS-CoV-2 variants. The treatment is: about 20 received Ad26.COV2.S at low or high dose, single or two shots; about 5 received placebo; per-sample allocation not given. Sample collection was performed on day 63 after the first vaccine or placebo injection. Here immunoSEQ multiplex PCR was the method, and the copy in TCRdb shows in-frame clones only, minus some. This table holds around 300,000 clones, approximately 90% found once. The specimen comprised peripheral blood, sampled in a trial of Ad26.COV2.S vaccine versus placebo. All receptors come from a person aged 18-65 years who received the Ad26.COV2.S COVID-19 vaccine or a placebo.

The chain has TRBV29-1 and TRBJ2-5; 8 nucleotides line up with TRBD2. Trimming at V came to 5 bases and at J to 5 bases, leaving 7 bases not matched to a gene. This CDR3 is 13 amino acids long. Germline V gene data show CDR1 as SQVTM and CDR2 as ANQGSEA. The CDR3 reads CSVPSPGGETQYF. In nucleotides, the CDR3 is TGCAGCGTTCCCTCCCCGGGGGGGGAGACCCAGTACTTC.

The chain joins TRBV7-9 to TRBJ2-5, with 9 nucleotides matching TRBD1. Looked up from germline, CDR1 is SEHNR and CDR2 is FQNEAQ (reference sequence). This CDR3 is 13 amino acids long. With V trimmed by 7 bases and J by 4 bases, 4 bases remained unmatched. The DNA of the CDR3 is TGTGCCAGCACTGGGACAGGGCTAGAGACCCAGTACTTC. Translating it yields CASTGTGLETQYF. The full variable domain, its missing parts supplied by reference TRBV7-9 and TRBJ2-5, is DTGVSQNPRHKITKRGQNVTFRCDPISEHNRLYWYRQTLGQGPEFLTYFQNEAQLEKSRLLSDRFSAERPKGSFSTLEIQRTEQGDSAMYLCASTGTGLETQYFGPGTRLLVL.

V and J are TRBV5-4 and TRBJ2-1; 14 nucleotides match TRBD2. The CDR3 is 16 amino acids. From germline, CDR1 is SGHNT and CDR2 YYREEE (reference sequence). Trimming took 4 bases from V and 4 from J; bases not matched to a gene: 4. CDR3 in amino acids: CASSAGLAGVYNEQFF. The CDR3 bases are TGTGCCAGCAGCGCGGGACTAGCGGGGGTGTACAATGAGCAGTTCTTC.

This chain joins TRBV9 and TRBJ2-1, with D tentatively TRBD1 (5 bases). The CDR3 is 14 residues long. Germline-derived CDR1 and CDR2 are SGDLS and YYNGEE. V was trimmed by 0 bases and J by 7 bases, leaving 11 bases between them. This chain's CDR3 is CASSVGGSLNEQFF. The CDR3 DNA follows: TGTGCCAGCAGCGTAGGGGGCTCTCTTAATGAGCAGTTCTTC.

The gene calls are TRBV11-1 and TRBJ1-1, with D unresolved. CDR3 length: 13 amino acids. V lost 5 bases and J 1 base, leaving 8 bases between the germline ends. Germline CDR1 is SGHAT and CDR2 is FQDESV (reference sequence). CDR3 in DNA: TGTGCCAGCAGCCTGGGAGCGAACACTGAAGCTTTCTTT. Translated, it gives CASSLGANTEAFF.

The chain employs TRBV3-1 (or the pseudogene TRBV3-2) and TRBJ2-6; maybe TRBD1 (7 bases). The CDR3 runs to 18 residues. Germline-derived CDR1 and CDR2 are LGHDT and YNNKEL (reference sequence). Trimming left V 1 base short and J 0 bases short, with 13 bases between. CDR3 amino acids: CASSQAGQGGSGANVLTF. CDR3 nucleotide sequence: TGTGCCAGCAGCCAAGCCGGGCAGGGGGGCTCTGGGGCCAACGTCCTGACTTTC.